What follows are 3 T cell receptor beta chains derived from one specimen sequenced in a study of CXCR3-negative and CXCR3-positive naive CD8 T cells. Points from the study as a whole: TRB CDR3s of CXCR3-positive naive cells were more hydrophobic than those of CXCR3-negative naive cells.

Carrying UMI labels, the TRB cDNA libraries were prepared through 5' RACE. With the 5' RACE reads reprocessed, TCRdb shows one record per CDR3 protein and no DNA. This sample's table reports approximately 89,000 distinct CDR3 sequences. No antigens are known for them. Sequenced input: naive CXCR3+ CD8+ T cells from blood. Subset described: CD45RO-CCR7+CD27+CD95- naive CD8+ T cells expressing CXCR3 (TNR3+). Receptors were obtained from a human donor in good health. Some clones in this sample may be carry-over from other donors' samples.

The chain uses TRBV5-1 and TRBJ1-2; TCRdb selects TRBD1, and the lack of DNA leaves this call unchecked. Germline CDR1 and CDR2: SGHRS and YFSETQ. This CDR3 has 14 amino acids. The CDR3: CASSLEGAPAGYTF.

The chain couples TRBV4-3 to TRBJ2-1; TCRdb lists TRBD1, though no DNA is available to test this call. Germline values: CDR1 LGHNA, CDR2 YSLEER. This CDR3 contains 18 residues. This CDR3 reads CASSAEGLAGSSYNEQFF.

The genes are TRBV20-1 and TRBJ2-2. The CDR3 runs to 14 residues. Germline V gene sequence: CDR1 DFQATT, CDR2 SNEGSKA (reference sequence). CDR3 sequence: CSARVPGNTGELFF.